A selection of T cell receptor beta chains follows, all from one sample in a study of T cells in Graves' hyperthyroidism and ophthalmopathy. TCRdb reprocessed the multiplex PCR reads via MiXCR and lists one record per CDR3 protein. Altogether 660,000 or so distinct CDR3 sequences are present, about 45% being singletons, with the ten largest covering roughly 6.5%. The material sequenced was peripheral blood or thyroid tissue (not recorded which). These receptor sequences come from an adult man with Graves' disease, either hyperthyroidism or ophthalmopathy (not recorded which). CDR3s leave out the opening cysteine and the closing phenylalanine or tryptophan.

TRBV12-3/TRBV12-4,ASSLADRVYT
TRBV10-3,AIRPGQEPGSYGYT
TRBV15,ATSDRRRGTGVEKLF
TRBV29-1,SVTLYEAQY
TRBV9,ASSVAPDSYGYT
TRBV19,ASSMEGMKAF
TRBV7-3,ASSQDPGHLQETQY
TRBV20-1,SALLTGGDGYT
TRBV20-1,SAREPQGKNTEAF
TRBV2,ASTQGNSPLH
TRBV29-1,SVRSHTEAF
TRBV12-3/TRBV12-4,ASSLWQTATNEKLF
TRBV6-1,ASSYGVNTGELF
TRBV10-2,ASSEGQGYGYT
TRBV20-1,SASRAGEETQY
TRBV7-9,STGGPNTEAF